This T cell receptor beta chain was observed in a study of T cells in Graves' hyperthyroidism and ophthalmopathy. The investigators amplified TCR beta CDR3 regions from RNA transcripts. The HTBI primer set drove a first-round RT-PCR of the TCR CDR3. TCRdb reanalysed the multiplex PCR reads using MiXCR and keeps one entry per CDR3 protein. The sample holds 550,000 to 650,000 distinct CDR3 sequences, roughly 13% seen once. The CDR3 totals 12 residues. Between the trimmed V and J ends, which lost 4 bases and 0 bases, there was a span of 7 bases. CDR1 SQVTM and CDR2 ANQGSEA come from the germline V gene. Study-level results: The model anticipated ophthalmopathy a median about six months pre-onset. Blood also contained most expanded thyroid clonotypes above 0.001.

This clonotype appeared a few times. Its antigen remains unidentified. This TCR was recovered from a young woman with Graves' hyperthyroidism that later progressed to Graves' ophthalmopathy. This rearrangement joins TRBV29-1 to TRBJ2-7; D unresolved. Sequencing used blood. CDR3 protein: CSVVRSSYEQYF. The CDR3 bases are TGCAGCGTTGTCAGGAGCTCCTACGAGCAGTACTTC.